The 10 T cell receptor beta chains reported below all come from one sample, sequenced in a study of blood T cells in healthy people across ages (dated by TCRdb to about 2015). The library was obtained by 5' RACE. The sequencer was an Illumina HiSeq 2500. A second PCR of roughly 6 to 12 cycles was run with a J-beta primer mix and a sample-barcoded 5' primer. Through fastp at Q25 and MiXCR, TCRdb rebuilt clones from the public reads, retaining in-frame beta chains. Each entry is one CDR3 protein sequence, shown with its most common DNA and genes. This sample holds fewer than 800,000 distinct CDR3 sequences; approximately 31% were observed only once. The ten largest make up 15% to 19% of the sample. The specimen was blood. The receptors derive from a woman of 80 years or more in good health. Donor details come from another sample of the same person, matched by shared clones.

The gene calls are TRBV6-6 and TRBJ1-5, with D hard to call. With 2 bases removed from V and 8 bases from J, the gap between germline ends came to 10 bases. The CDR3 contains 13 residues. Germline CDR1 and CDR2: MNHNY and SVGAGI (reference sequence). The DNA for the CDR3 is TGTGCCAGCAGTTACGGGCTGGATGAGCCCCAGCATTTT. Its protein product is CASSYGLDEPQHF.

The chain carries TRBV14 and TRBJ2-7; D gene unclear. The CDR3 contains 12 residues. The V end lost 5 bases, the J end lost 4 bases, and 9 bases lay between the germline ends. Germline V gene data show CDR1 as SGHDN and CDR2 as FVKESK. The CDR3 reads CASSSISYEQYF. The CDR3 nucleotides are TGTGCCAGCAGCTCGATTTCTTACGAGCAGTACTTC.

The J gene is TRBJ2-1, the V gene TRBV10-3; 11 bases are a match to TRBD2. With 3 bases clipped from V and 8 bases from J, the junction kept 9 bases outside the gene matches. Germline-derived CDR1 and CDR2 are ENHRY and SYGVKD. The CDR3 extends over 16 amino acids. The CDR3 region has the DNA TGTGCCATCAGTGATCTAGCGGGGGGCCCTGGGGATGAGCAGTTCTTC. It specifies CAISDLAGGPGDEQFF.

The gene calls are TRBV5-1 and TRBJ1-1; D is perhaps TRBD1 (5 bases). The CDR3 length is 14 residues. Germline V gene data show CDR1 as SGHRS and CDR2 as YFSETQ. Between the trimmed V and J ends, which lost 3 bases and 6 bases, there was a span of 15 bases. The CDR3 protein is CASSSRTDNPEAFF. The DNA of the CDR3 is TGCGCCAGCAGCTCCCGGACGGACAACCCTGAAGCTTTCTTT.

This clonotype has ten or more counts. The chain employs TRBV10-3 and TRBJ2-1; 16 nucleotides line up with TRBD2. Germline V gives CDR1 ENHRY, CDR2 SYGVKD. The CDR3 is 18 residues long. Trimming at V came to 10 bases and at J to 0 bases, leaving 9 bases not matched to a gene. Here the CDR3 reads CATEGTSGGESSYNEQFF. CDR3 in DNA: TGTGCCACCGAAGGGACTAGCGGGGGGGAAAGCTCCTACAATGAGCAGTTCTTC.

The chain links TRBV28 to TRBJ2-7; possible D gene TRBD1, 5 bases. The germline gives CDR1 MDHEN, CDR2 SYDVKM. The CDR3 has 14 amino acids. The V end was cut by 6 bases, the J end by 3 bases, with 15 bases between. The CDR3 protein is CASRTLDRFYEQYF. Written as DNA, the CDR3 is TGTGCCAGCAGGACGCTTGACAGATTCTACGAGCAGTACTTC.

The V gene is TRBV20-1, the J gene TRBJ2-3; the D gene is possibly TRBD2 (5 bases). The V end lost 6 bases, the J end lost 1 base, and 14 bases lay between the germline ends. Germline CDR1 is DFQATT and CDR2 is SNEGSKA (reference sequence). CDR3 length: 14 amino acids. The CDR3 spells CSANGGYRTDTQYF. The DNA of the CDR3 is TGCAGTGCCAACGGCGGGTACCGCACAGATACGCAGTATTTT.

This clonotype showed up many times. The V call is TRBV10-3, the J call TRBJ1-1; 10 bases are a match to TRBD1. The CDR3 is 16 residues long. V was clipped by 6 bases and J by 0 bases; unmatched bases: 7. Germline V lookup: CDR1 ENHRY, CDR2 SYGVKD. Here the CDR3 reads CAISQGQGDMNTEAFF. CDR3 in DNA: TGTGCCATCAGCCAAGGACAGGGGGACATGAACACTGAAGCTTTCTTT.

There are many counts of this clonotype. The chain combines TRBV20-1 with TRBJ2-5, with D maybe TRBD1 (6 bases). This CDR3 contains 12 residues. V was cut by 8 bases and J by 5 bases, with 15 bases left in between. Germline CDR1 reads DFQATT; CDR2 reads SNEGSKA (reference sequence). CDR3 DNA: TGCAGTCAAAGGGGGTCTTGGGAGACCCAGTACTTC. Its protein product is CSQRGSWETQYF.

This clonotype was seen ten or more times. CDR3 loop: CSVIDREASEAFF. The CDR3 nucleotides are TGCAGCGTTATAGACAGGGAGGCATCTGAAGCTTTCTTT. The chain couples TRBV29-1 to TRBJ1-1; 7 bases line up with TRBD1. Per germline, CDR1 SQVTM and CDR2 ANQGSEA. V lost 5 bases, J lost 6 bases, and 9 bases stayed unmatched. This CDR3 spans 13 amino acids.